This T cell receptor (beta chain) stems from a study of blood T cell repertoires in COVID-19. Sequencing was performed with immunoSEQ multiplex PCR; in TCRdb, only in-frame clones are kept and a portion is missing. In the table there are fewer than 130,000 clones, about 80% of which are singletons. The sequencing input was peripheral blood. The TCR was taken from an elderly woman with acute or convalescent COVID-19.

CDR3 sequence (DNA): TGTGCCAGTAGTTCAGGTCGGAATTCACCCCTCCACTTT. Residues: CASSSGRNSPLHF. The genes are TRBV19 and TRBJ1-6; D unclear. Germline V gene lookup returns CDR1 LNHDA and CDR2 SQIVND (reference sequence). The ends were cut back, 5 bases at V and 7 bases at J, with 9 bases in the middle. The CDR3 totals 13 residues.